The sequence of this TCR beta chain was determined in a study of early T cells in non-severe SARS-CoV-2 infection. The overall study: Chains stayed unpaired after sequencing of bulk RNA from unsorted whole blood. Study conclusions and caveats: Sequences matched to VDJdb favored anti-spike CD8 responses, while private and CD4 specificities were missed.

Germline-derived CDR1 and CDR2 are SQVTM and ANQGSEA. Trimming left V 4 bases short and J 5 bases short, with 15 bases between. The CDR3 is 14 amino acids. In regard to this clonotype: Its antigen remains unidentified.

Individually, cDNA molecules had unique molecular identifiers attached to them. TCRdb passed the 5' RACE reads through MiXCR, listing each CDR3 protein once. Among around 100,000 distinct CDR3 sequences, 13% were seen once, and the ten largest hold roughly 6.3%. The receptor was isolated from an adult who was a healthcare worker with PCR-confirmed SARS-CoV-2 infection or an uninfected control (not recorded which). The gene calls are TRBV29-1 and TRBJ1-3; D might be TRBD1 (5 bases). Sequencing input: whole blood. Written as DNA, the CDR3 is TGCAGCGTTGTGTTACAGGAGGCTAGAAACACCATATATTTT. Its protein product is CSVVLQEARNTIYF.